A selection of T cell receptor beta chains follows, all from one sample in a study of CXCR3-negative and CXCR3-positive naive CD8 T cells. TCRdb re-called the 5' RACE reads and shows each CDR3 protein once, DNA omitted. Seen in this sample are about 40,000 distinct CDR3 sequences; the ten most common clones hold around 1.9%. Sequences were obtained from naive CXCR3- CD8+ T cells from blood. Receptors originate from a human donor in good health. Some clones in this sample may be carry-over from other donors' samples. Both conserved end residues are part of each CDR3. Only part of the rows carry a size: once, few, many, or a class if the clone is expanded.

>TRBJ2-2|TRBV7-9|.
CASSSGTGELFF
>TRBJ2-1|TRBV25-1|.
CASSVWQVHNEQFF
>TRBJ2-7|TRBV4-2|.
CASSQSRGTGEQYF
>TRBJ1-1|TRBV7-9|.
CASSFPKQAEAFF
>TRBJ2-2|TRBV4-3|.
CASSRNRGQVAGELFF
>TRBJ2-3|TRBV6-2/TRBV6-3|.
CASSYPLPDTQYF
>TRBJ1-2|TRBV7-9|.
CASSLVGDGYTF
>TRBJ2-7|TRBV29-1|.
CSVYRDSTYEQYF
>TRBJ2-3|TRBV4-2|.
CASSQQDRPPYF
>TRBJ2-7|TRBV30|.
CAWRTAYEQYF
>TRBJ1-4|TRBV28|.
CASREGGRSNEKLFF
>TRBJ2-7|TRBV7-9|.
CASGPGLATEQYF
>TRBJ2-2|TRBV7-3|.
CASSFLRMGRQGELFF
>TRBJ2-2|TRBV29-1|medium-sized
CSVEGAGGTSTTGELFF
>TRBJ1-1|TRBV4-3|.
CASSQNPQGRTEAFF